A single sample gave rise to the 18 T cell receptor beta chains below, sequenced in a study of vaccination effects on CD4 cells after COVID-19. The culture ran for roughly 10 days before CD4+ T cells were isolated. The participants, recipients of two vaccine doses, got either BNT162b2 or mRNA-1273. The protocol was immunoSEQ multiplex PCR, while the TCRdb copy is restricted to in-frame clones and leaves out a portion. The data show about 47,000 clones, with approximately 70% seen just once and 6.5% to 8.5% held by the top ten. No antigen is known for these receptors. The sample was CD4+ T cells from PBMCs cultured without peptide, taken after COVID-19 vaccination. All receptors come from a human donor who received a COVID-19 vaccine.

The chain has TRBV5-1 and TRBJ1-1; TRBD1 matches 8 bases. The germline CDR1 and CDR2 sequences are SGHRS and YFSETQ. This CDR3 region has 14 residues. V lost 2 bases to trimming and J lost 4 bases; unmatched junction nucleotides: 4. The CDR3 loop reads CASSLRTGSTEAFF. In DNA, the CDR3 is TGCGCCAGCAGCTTACGGACAGGGAGCACTGAAGCTTTCTTT.

Here the CDR3 DNA reads TGTGCCAGCAGGGGGCCGCTGAACACTGAAGCTTTCTTT. Translation gives CASRGPLNTEAFF. The V call is TRBV6-5, the J call TRBJ1-1, with D possibly matching TRBD1 (5 bases). The germline CDR1 and CDR2 sequences are MNHEY and SVGAGI. This CDR3 has 13 amino acids. V lost 6 bases, J lost 0 bases, and 8 bases lay in between.

The chain combines TRBV5-1 with TRBJ1-2; no clear D. The CDR3 loop spans 13 amino acids. The V end was cut by 1 base, the J end by 4 bases, with 8 bases between. Germline loops: CDR1 SGHRS, CDR2 YFSETQ. Written as DNA, the CDR3 is TGCGCCAGCAGCTTGCCCGGGATCTATGGCTACACCTTC. Protein sequence: CASSLPGIYGYTF.

This chain links TRBV14 with TRBJ2-7; 7 positions match TRBD1. CDR1 and CDR2 from the germline V gene are SGHDN and FVKESK. The J segment lost 2 bases and the V segment lost 0 bases, leaving 1 base of the junction unmatched. The CDR3 has 14 residues. The CDR3, as DNA: TGTGCCAGCAGCCAAGAGACAGGGCCCTACGAGCAGTACTTC. Translating gives CASSQETGPYEQYF.

The rearrangement links TRBV30 to TRBJ1-3; TRBD1 matches 10 bases. Germline V gene lookup returns CDR1 GTSNPN and CDR2 SVGIG (reference sequence). The CDR3 runs to 16 residues. J was trimmed by 4 bases and V by 3 bases; bases with no gene match: 9. CDR3 residues: CAWRITGTGVGNTIYF. CDR3 nucleotides: TGTGCCTGGAGGATAACCGGGACAGGGGTAGGAAACACCATATATTTT.

The chain couples TRBV10-1 to TRBJ2-1, with 9 positions matching TRBD1. Trimming at V came to 5 bases and at J to 12 bases, leaving 5 bases not matched to a gene. Germline CDR1 reads WNHNN; CDR2 reads SYGVQD (reference sequence). The CDR3 length is 12 residues. CDR3 nucleotides: TGCGCCAGCAGTTCTCAGGGACAGGGGCAGTTCTTC. Protein product: CASSSQGQGQFF.

The chain links TRBV5-1 to TRBJ2-3; 8 positions agree with TRBD2. This CDR3 is 16 amino acids long. The V gene's germline CDR1 is SGHRS and CDR2 YFSETQ. Losses at the gene ends were 0 bases for V and 4 bases for J; bases not matched to a gene: 7. CDR3 in DNA: TGCGCCAGCAGCTTGGCCGCGACTAGCGATCCAGATACGCAGTATTTT. This translates into CASSLAATSDPDTQYF.

The rearrangement links TRBV2 to TRBJ1-2, with D perhaps matching TRBD1 (5 bases). The CDR3 loop spans 15 amino acids. The germline V gene has CDR1 SNHLY and CDR2 FYNNEI. Trimming took off 7 bases at V and 4 bases at J, with 19 bases between the two ends. DNA for the CDR3: TGTGCCAGCACCACCGAGCAGGGTTCAGGCTATGGCTACACCTTC. Its protein product is CASTTEQGSGYGYTF.

The chain carries TRBV6-2 or TRBV6-3 and TRBJ1-3; 7 positions agree with TRBD1. The germline V gene encodes CDR1 MNHEY and CDR2 SVGEGT. Trimming took 5 bases from V and 0 from J; bases not matched to a gene: 4. The CDR3 contains 15 residues. The CDR3 spells CASSRTGSSGNTIYF. The CDR3 bases are TGTGCCAGCAGTCGGACAGGTTCCTCTGGAAACACCATATATTTT.

The chain uses TRBV15 and TRBJ1-3; a possible D gene is TRBD1 (6 bases). The CDR3 is made up of 17 amino acids. Trimming shortened V by 0 bases and J by 3 bases, and 15 bases separated the two germline ends. Germline lookup yields CDR1 LNHNV and CDR2 YYDKDF (reference sequence). This CDR3 is CATSRDPNQGSGNTIYF. The CDR3 region has the DNA TGTGCCACCAGCAGAGATCCAAATCAGGGGAGTGGAAACACCATATATTTT. Variable domain in full (rest from reference TRBV15 and TRBJ1-3): DAMVIQNPRYQVTQFGKPVTLSCSQTLNHNVMYWYQQKSSQAPKLLFHYYDKDFNNEADTPDNFQSRRPNTSFCFLDIRSPGLGDTAMYLCATSRDPNQGSGNTIYFGEGSWLTVV.

The gene calls are TRBV6-5 and TRBJ1-2; TRBD1 is a possible D gene (6 bases). This CDR3 has 14 residues. Germline loops: CDR1 MNHEY, CDR2 SVGAGI. Trimming took off 5 bases at V and 8 bases at J, with 18 bases between the two ends. The CDR3 sequence: CASSTPVRGQGYTF. CDR3 in DNA: TGTGCCAGCAGTACACCCGTGCGGGGGCAAGGCTACACCTTC.

A few counts support this clone. V is TRBV12-5 and J is TRBJ1-2, with 10 bases fitting TRBD1. Trimming at V came to 1 base and at J to 2 bases, leaving 4 bases not matched to a gene. Per the germline V gene, CDR1 is LGHNT and CDR2 is FRNRAP. The CDR3 contains 16 residues. The CDR3, as DNA: TGTGCTAGTGGTTTGGCCCCGGGACAGGGGAACTATGGCTACACCTTC. Encoded protein: CASGLAPGQGNYGYTF.

The rearrangement links TRBV19 to TRBJ2-3, with TRBD2 matching over 13 bases. The CDR3 runs 20 residues. V was clipped by 3 bases and J by 0 bases; unmatched bases: 12. The germline V gene has CDR1 LNHDA and CDR2 SQIVND (reference sequence). The CDR3 loop is CASSIPRLAGGITSTDTQYF. Written as DNA, the CDR3 is TGTGCCAGTAGTATCCCGCGACTAGCGGGAGGTATAACTAGCACAGATACGCAGTATTTT. Full variable domain (missing parts from reference TRBV19 and TRBJ2-3): DGGITQSPKYLFRKEGQNVTLSCEQNLNHDAMYWYRQDPGQGLRLIYYSQIVNDFQKGDIAEGYSVSREKKESFPLTVTSAQKNPTAFYLCASSIPRLAGGITSTDTQYFGPGTRLTVL.

V gene TRBV5-4 combines with J gene TRBJ2-5, with 7 bases that match TRBD2. V lost 4 bases to trimming and J lost 5 bases; unmatched junction nucleotides: 11. CDR1 is SGHNT and CDR2 is YYREEE in the germline V gene (reference sequence). CDR3 length: 15 residues. The CDR3 spells CASSHTKGGSETQYF. CDR3 DNA: TGTGCCAGCAGCCACACAAAGGGCGGGAGTGAGACCCAGTACTTC. The whole variable domain, remainder taken from reference TRBV5-4 and TRBJ2-5, is ETGVTQSPTHLIKTRGQQVTLRCSSQSGHNTVSWYQQALGQGPQFIFQYYREEENGRGNFPPRFSGLQFPNYSSELNVNALELDDSALYLCASSHTKGGSETQYFGPGTRLLVL.

This clone is medium-sized (0.01 to 0.1%). The rearrangement joins TRBV5-4 to TRBJ1-3; perhaps TRBD1 as D (6 bases). The germline CDR1 and CDR2 sequences are SGHNT and YYREEE (reference sequence). Trimming removed 4 bases from V and 0 bases from J, with 14 bases in between. This CDR3 comprises 16 residues. The CDR3: CASSTGGGASGNTIYF. The CDR3 region has the DNA TGTGCCAGCAGCACCGGAGGGGGGGCCTCTGGAAACACCATATATTTT.

The gene calls are TRBV25-1 and TRBJ1-1; D gene unclear. Germline loops: CDR1 MGHDK, CDR2 SYGVNS. The CDR3 is 14 residues long. The V end lost 0 bases, the J end lost 1 base, and 6 bases lay between the germline ends. CDR3 sequence (DNA): TGTGCCAGCAGTGAATATTCGGGGAACACTGAAGCTTTCTTT. Translating gives CASSEYSGNTEAFF.

This sequence joins TRBV3-1 (or the pseudogene TRBV3-2) and TRBJ1-3; a weak D match, TRBD1 (5 bases). In germline, CDR1 is LGHDT, CDR2 YNNKEL (reference sequence). This CDR3 has 15 amino acids. Trimming took 5 bases from V and 0 from J, leaving 11 bases between them. CDR3 nucleotides: TGTGCCAGCAGCACCAGGACACGCTCTGGAAACACCATATATTTT. Encoded protein: CASSTRTRSGNTIYF.

The rearrangement joins TRBV4-2 to TRBJ2-3; 7 bases align to TRBD2. The CDR3 has 16 amino acids. Per the germline V gene, CDR1 is LGHNA and CDR2 is YNFKEQ. V shed 4 bases, J shed 3 bases, and the junction held 10 bases outside the gene matches. In DNA form, the CDR3 reads TGTGCCAGCAGCCCGGCGGGCGGGAGTTGGACAGATACGCAGTATTTT. Its protein is CASSPAGGSWTDTQYF.